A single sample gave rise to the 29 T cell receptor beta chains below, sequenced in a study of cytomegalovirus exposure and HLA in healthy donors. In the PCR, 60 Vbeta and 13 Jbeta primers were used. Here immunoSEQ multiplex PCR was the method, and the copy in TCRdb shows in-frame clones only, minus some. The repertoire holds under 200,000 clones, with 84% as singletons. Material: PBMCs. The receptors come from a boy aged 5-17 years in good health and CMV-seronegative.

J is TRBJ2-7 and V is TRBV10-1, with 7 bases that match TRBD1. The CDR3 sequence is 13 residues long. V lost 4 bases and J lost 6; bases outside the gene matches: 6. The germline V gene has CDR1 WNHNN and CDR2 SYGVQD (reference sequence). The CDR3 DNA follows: TGCGCCAGCAGTGTTGACAGGGCGGGCGAGCAGTACTTC. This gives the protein CASSVDRAGEQYF.

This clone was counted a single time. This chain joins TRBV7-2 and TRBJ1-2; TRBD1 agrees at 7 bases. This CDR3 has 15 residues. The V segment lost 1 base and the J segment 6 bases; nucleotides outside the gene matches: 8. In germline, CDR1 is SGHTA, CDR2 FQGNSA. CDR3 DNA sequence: TGTGCCAGCAGCTTAGGAATGGGACAGACCAATGGCTACACCTTC. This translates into CASSLGMGQTNGYTF.

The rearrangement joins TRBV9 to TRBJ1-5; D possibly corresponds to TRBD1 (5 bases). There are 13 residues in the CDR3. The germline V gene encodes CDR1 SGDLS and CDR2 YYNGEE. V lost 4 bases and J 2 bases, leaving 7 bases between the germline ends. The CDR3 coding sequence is TGTGCCAGCAGCAGGGGCGGCAATCAGCCCCAGCATTTT. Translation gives CASSRGGNQPQHF.

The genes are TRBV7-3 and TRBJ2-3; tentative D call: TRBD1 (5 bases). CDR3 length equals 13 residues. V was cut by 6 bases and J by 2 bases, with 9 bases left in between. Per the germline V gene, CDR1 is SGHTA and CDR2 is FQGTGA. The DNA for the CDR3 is TGTGCCAGCAGTCGACAGTCCACAGATACGCAGTATTTT. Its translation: CASSRQSTDTQYF.

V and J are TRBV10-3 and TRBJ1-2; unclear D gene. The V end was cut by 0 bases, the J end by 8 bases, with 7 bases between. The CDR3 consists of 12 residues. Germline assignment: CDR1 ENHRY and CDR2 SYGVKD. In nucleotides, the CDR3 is TGTGCCATCAGTGAGTCTGAGAGGGGCTACACCTTC. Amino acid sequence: CAISESERGYTF.

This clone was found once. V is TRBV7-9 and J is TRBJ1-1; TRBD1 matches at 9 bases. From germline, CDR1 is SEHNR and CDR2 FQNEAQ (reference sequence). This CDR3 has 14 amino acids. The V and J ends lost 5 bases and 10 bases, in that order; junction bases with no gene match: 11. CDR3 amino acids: CASSPVKGGQGAFF. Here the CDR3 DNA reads TGTGCCAGCAGCCCAGTGAAAGGGGGACAGGGAGCTTTCTTT.

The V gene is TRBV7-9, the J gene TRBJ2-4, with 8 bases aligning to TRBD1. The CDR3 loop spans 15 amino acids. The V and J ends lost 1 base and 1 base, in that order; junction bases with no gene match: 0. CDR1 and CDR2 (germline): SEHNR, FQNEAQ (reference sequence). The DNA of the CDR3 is TGTGCCAGCAGCTTAGGGGACAGGGCCAAAAACATTCAGTACTTC. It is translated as CASSLGDRAKNIQYF.

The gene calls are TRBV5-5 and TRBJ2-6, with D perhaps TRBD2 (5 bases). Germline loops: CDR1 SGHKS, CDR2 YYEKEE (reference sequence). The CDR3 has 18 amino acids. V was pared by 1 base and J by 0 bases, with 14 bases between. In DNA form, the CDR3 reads TGTGCCAGCAGCTTGTTTGGAGGAGCTCTCTCTGGGGCCAACGTCCTGACTTTC. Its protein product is CASSLFGGALSGANVLTF.

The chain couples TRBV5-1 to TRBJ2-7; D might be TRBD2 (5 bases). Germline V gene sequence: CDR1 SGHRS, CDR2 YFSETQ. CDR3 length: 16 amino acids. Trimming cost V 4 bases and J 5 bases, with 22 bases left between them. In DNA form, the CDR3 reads TGCGCCAGCAGCCCTCCGCCCACAGACTATACCCACGAGCAGTACTTC. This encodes CASSPPPTDYTHEQYF.

The CDR3 nucleotides are TGTGCCAGCAGTCCCCCAGCTAATGAAAAACTGTTTTTT. Its protein product is CASSPPANEKLFF. The gene calls are TRBV27 and TRBJ1-4, with D hard to call. CDR1 and CDR2 (germline): MNHEY, SMNVEV (reference sequence). Trimming removed 5 bases at V and 3 bases at J, with 7 bases between. CDR3 length: 13 amino acids.

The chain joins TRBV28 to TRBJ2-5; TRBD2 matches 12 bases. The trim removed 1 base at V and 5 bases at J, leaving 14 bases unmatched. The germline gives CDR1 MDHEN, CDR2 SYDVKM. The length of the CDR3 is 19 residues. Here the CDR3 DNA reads TGTGCCAGCAGTTTATCACCCTCTAGGGGACTAGCGGGCATGGAGACCCAGTACTTC. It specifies CASSLSPSRGLAGMETQYF.

The CDR3 spells CAWGGSPVGEKLFF. CDR3 in DNA: TGTGCCTGGGGCGGGTCTCCGGTAGGGGAAAAACTGTTTTTT. The chain links TRBV30 to TRBJ1-4; no firm D call. CDR1 GTSNPN and CDR2 SVGIG come from the germline V gene (reference sequence). The CDR3 consists of 14 residues. V was pared by 5 bases and J by 8 bases, with 18 bases between.

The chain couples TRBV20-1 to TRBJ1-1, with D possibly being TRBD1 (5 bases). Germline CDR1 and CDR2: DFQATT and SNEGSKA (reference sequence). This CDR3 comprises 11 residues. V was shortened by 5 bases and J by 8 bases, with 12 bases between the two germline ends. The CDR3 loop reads CSAGATWEAFF. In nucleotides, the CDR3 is TGCAGTGCTGGGGCCACTTGGGAAGCTTTCTTT.

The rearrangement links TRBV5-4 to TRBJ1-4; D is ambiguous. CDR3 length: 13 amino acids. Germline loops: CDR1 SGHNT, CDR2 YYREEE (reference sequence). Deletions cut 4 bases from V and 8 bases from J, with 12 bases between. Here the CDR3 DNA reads TGTGCCAGCAGCCCGCTTCGGGGAGAAAAACTGTTTTTT. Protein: CASSPLRGEKLFF.

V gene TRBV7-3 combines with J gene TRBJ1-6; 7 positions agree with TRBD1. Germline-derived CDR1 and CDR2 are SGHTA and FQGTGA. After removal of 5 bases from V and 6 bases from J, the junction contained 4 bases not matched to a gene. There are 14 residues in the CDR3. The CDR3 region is CASSRGQLNSPLHF. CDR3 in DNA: TGTGCCAGCAGCCGGGGACAGCTTAATTCACCCCTCCACTTT.

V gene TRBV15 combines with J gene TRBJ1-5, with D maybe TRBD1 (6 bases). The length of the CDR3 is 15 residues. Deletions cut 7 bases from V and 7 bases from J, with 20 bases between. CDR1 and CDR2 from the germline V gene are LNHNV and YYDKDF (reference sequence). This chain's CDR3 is CATTPGTTPEQPQHF. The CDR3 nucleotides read TGTGCCACCACTCCCGGGACAACACCGGAGCAGCCCCAGCATTTT. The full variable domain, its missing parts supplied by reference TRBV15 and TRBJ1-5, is DAMVIQNPRYQVTQFGKPVTLSCSQTLNHNVMYWYQQKSSQAPKLLFHYYDKDFNNEADTPDNFQSRRPNTSFCFLDIRSPGLGDTAMYLCATTPGTTPEQPQHFGDGTRLSIL.

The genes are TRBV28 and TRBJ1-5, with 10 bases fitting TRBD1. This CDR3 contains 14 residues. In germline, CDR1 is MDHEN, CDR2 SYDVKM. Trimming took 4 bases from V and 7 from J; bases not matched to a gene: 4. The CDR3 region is CASSWDRGGQPQHF. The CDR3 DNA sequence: TGTGCCAGCAGTTGGGACAGGGGTGGACAGCCCCAGCATTTT. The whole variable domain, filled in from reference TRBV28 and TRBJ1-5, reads DVKVTQSSRYLVKRTGEKVFLECVQDMDHENMFWYRQDPGLGLRLIYFSYDVKMKEKGDIPEGYSVSREKKERFSLILESASTNQTSMYLCASSWDRGGQPQHFGDGTRLSIL.

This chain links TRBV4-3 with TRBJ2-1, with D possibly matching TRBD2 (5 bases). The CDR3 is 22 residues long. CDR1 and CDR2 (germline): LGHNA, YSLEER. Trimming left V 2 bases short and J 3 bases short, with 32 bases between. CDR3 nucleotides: TGCGCCAGCAGCCAACCTCGGGGAAGATACGAGGGTTCAGAGGTCCACTACAATGAGCAGTTCTTC. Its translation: CASSQPRGRYEGSEVHYNEQFF.

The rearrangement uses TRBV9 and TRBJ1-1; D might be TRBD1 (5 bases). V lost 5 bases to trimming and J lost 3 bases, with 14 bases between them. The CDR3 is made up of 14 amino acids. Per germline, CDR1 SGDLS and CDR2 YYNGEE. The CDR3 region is CASSYSDIYTEAFF. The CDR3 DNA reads TGTGCCAGCAGTTACTCGGACATTTACACTGAAGCTTTCTTT.

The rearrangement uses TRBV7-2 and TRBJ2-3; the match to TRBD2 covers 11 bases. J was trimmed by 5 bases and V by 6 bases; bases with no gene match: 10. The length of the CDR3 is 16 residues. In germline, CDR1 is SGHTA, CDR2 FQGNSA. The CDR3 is CASRVTSGRGGDTQYF. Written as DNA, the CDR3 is TGTGCCAGCAGGGTCACTAGCGGGAGAGGTGGAGATACGCAGTATTTT.

The CDR3 reads CASGSSGVETQYF. In DNA form, the CDR3 reads TGTGCTAGTGGTTCTAGCGGGGTAGAGACCCAGTACTTC. The V and J genes are TRBV12-5 and TRBJ2-5; 9 positions agree with TRBD2. Germline assignment: CDR1 LGHNT and CDR2 FRNRAP. The CDR3 is 13 amino acids. With V trimmed by 4 bases and J by 4 bases, 1 base remained unmatched.

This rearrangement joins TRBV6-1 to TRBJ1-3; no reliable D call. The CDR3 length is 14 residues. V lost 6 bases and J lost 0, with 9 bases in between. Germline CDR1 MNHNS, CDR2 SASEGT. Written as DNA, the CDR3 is TGTGCCAGCAGGATAGAGTCCTCTGGAAACACCATATATTTT. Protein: CASRIESSGNTIYF.

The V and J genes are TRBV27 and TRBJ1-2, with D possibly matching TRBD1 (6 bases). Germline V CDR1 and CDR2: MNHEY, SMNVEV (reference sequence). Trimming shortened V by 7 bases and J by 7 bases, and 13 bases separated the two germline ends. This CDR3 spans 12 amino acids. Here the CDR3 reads CASTGGAGGYTF. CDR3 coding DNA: TGTGCCAGCACCGGGGGGGCGGGTGGCTACACCTTC.

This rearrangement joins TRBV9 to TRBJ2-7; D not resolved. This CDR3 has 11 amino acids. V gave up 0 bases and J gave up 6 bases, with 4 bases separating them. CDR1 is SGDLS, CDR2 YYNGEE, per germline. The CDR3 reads CASSVVREQYF. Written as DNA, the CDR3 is TGTGCCAGCAGCGTAGTTCGCGAGCAGTACTTC.

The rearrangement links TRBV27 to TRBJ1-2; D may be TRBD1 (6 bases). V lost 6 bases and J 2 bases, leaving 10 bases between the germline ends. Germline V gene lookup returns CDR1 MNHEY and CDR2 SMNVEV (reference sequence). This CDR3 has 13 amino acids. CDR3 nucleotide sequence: TGTGCCAGCAGACAGACAGGAAACTATGGCTACACCTTC. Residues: CASRQTGNYGYTF.

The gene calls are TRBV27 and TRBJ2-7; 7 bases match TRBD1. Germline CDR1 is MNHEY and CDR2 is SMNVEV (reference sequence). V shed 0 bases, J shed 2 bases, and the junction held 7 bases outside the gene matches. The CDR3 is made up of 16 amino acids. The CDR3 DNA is TGTGCCAGCAGTTTATCAACAGGGGACACAGCCTACGAGCAGTACTTC. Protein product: CASSLSTGDTAYEQYF.

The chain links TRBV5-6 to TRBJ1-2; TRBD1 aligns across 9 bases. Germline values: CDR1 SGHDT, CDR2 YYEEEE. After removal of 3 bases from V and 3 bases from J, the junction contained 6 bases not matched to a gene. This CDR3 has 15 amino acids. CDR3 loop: CASSSRQGGDYGYTF. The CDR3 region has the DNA TGTGCCAGCAGCTCCAGACAGGGGGGGGACTATGGCTACACCTTC.

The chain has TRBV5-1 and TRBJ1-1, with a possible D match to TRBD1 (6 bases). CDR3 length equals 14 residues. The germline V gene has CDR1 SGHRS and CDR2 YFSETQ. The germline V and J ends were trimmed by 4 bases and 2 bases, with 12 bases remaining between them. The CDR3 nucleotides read TGCGCCAGCAGCCACTGGACAGATAACACTGAAGCTTTCTTT. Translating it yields CASSHWTDNTEAFF.

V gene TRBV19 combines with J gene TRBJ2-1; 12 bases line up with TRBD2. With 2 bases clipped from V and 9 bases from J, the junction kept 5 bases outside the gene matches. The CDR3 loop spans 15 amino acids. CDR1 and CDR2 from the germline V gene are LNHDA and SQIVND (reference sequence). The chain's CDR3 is CASSIRASGRGEQFF. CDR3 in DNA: TGTGCCAGTAGTATAAGGGCTAGCGGGAGGGGTGAGCAGTTCTTC.